One sample yielded the 28 T cell receptor beta chains listed below, sequenced in a study of blood T cell repertoires in COVID-19. Some clones are missing from TCRdb's copy, which holds only in-frame ones; the method was immunoSEQ multiplex PCR. The repertoire consists of some 140,000 clones, with over 80% occurring once and the leading ten covering 2% to 3%. The sample consisted of peripheral blood. These receptors originate from a man aged 50 to 59 with active COVID-19.

This clone appeared once. This sample also contains other DNA sequences that code for the same CDR3. The chain carries TRBV11-3 and TRBJ2-3; a possible D gene is TRBD1 (6 bases). The V end was cut by 3 bases, the J end by 0 bases, with 7 bases between. Per germline, CDR1 SGHNT and CDR2 YENEEA. The CDR3 is 14 residues long. Written as DNA, the CDR3 is TGTGCCAGCAGCTTGACAGGCAGCACAGATACGCAGTATTTT. Translated: CASSLTGSTDTQYF.

The gene calls are TRBV4-2 and TRBJ2-7; 10 nucleotides line up with TRBD2. V shed 0 bases, J shed 4 bases, and the junction held 6 bases outside the gene matches. Germline lookup yields CDR1 LGHNA and CDR2 YNFKEQ. This CDR3 has 16 residues. The CDR3 DNA sequence: TGTGCCAGCAGCCAAGAAAGCGGGGGGGCTACGTACGAGCAGTACTTC. Its translation: CASSQESGGATYEQYF.

The chain recombines TRBV6-5 with TRBJ2-7; tentatively, D is TRBD1 (7 bases). CDR1 and CDR2 (germline): MNHEY, SVGAGI. The length of the CDR3 is 14 residues. V lost 11 bases to trimming and J lost 7 bases, with 24 bases between them. In nucleotides, the CDR3 is TGTGCCTCCAGGGATGTGACGGAGGGGGCGGAGCAGTACTTC. Translation: CASRDVTEGAEQYF.

The chain uses TRBV5-1 and TRBJ2-7; 11 bases map to TRBD1. The V and J ends lost 0 bases and 4 bases, in that order; junction bases with no gene match: 3. This CDR3 has 15 amino acids. The germline V gene encodes CDR1 SGHRS and CDR2 YFSETQ. The CDR3 DNA sequence: TGCGCCAGCAGCTTGGTGGGGGACAGGGGGTACGAGCAGTACTTC. It translates to CASSLVGDRGYEQYF.

The chain recombines TRBV27 with TRBJ2-7; tentative D call: TRBD2 (5 bases). The CDR3 consists of 13 residues. Per germline, CDR1 MNHEY and CDR2 SMNVEV (reference sequence). V dropped 8 bases and J dropped 7 bases, with 18 bases sitting between them. CDR3 coding DNA: TGTGCCAGCTCCCGGACTCTCCTACGAGAGCAGTACTTC. It yields the protein CASSRTLLREQYF.

The rearrangement joins TRBV6-4 to TRBJ2-1; 10 nucleotides agree with TRBD2. With V trimmed by 6 bases and J by 4 bases, 6 bases remained unmatched. This CDR3 is built from 15 residues. Germline V lookup: CDR1 MRHNA, CDR2 SNTAGT. The DNA of the CDR3 is TGTGCCAGCAGCAACCATAGCGGGGGGTACAATGAGCAGTTCTTC. Translation: CASSNHSGGYNEQFF.

CDR3 loop: CASSVAGGTYEQYF. CDR3 in DNA: TGTGCCAGCAGCGTAGCGGGCGGGACCTACGAGCAGTACTTC. V gene TRBV9 combines with J gene TRBJ2-7, with D maybe TRBD2 (6 bases). Germline V gene data show CDR1 as SGDLS and CDR2 as YYNGEE. Trimming took off 0 bases at V and 2 bases at J, with 9 bases between the two ends. The length of the CDR3 is 14 residues.

This chain links TRBV5-4 with TRBJ2-3; D perhaps matches TRBD1 (6 bases). Germline V gene data show CDR1 as SGHNT and CDR2 as YYREEE (reference sequence). The germline V and J ends were trimmed by 3 bases and 1 base, with 18 bases remaining between them. The CDR3 extends over 17 amino acids. The CDR3 here is CASSSRGGRGGTDTQYF. In nucleotides, the CDR3 is TGTGCCAGCAGCTCCCGAGGGGGTCGAGGGGGCACAGATACGCAGTATTTT.

The J gene is TRBJ1-2, the V gene TRBV27; 10 bases fit TRBD1. Germline V gene data show CDR1 as MNHEY and CDR2 as SMNVEV (reference sequence). V gave up 4 bases and J gave up 4 bases; unmatched junction bases: 3. CDR3 length: 14 residues. CDR3 residues: CASSYGTGAYGYTF. The CDR3 bases are TGTGCCAGCAGTTACGGGACAGGGGCCTATGGCTACACCTTC.

V is TRBV9 and J is TRBJ2-6; 7 positions match TRBD1. This CDR3 has 17 residues. Germline V gene data show CDR1 as SGDLS and CDR2 as YYNGEE. V was clipped by 3 bases and J by 2 bases; unmatched bases: 8. CDR3 bases: TGTGCCAGCAGCGCTAGCCTGGACAGGACTGGGGCCAACGTCCTGACTTTC. Its protein product is CASSASLDRTGANVLTF. The entire variable domain, with the rest obtained from reference TRBV9 and TRBJ2-6, is as follows: DSGVTQTPKHLITATGQRVTLRCSPRSGDLSVYWYQQSLDQGLQFLIQYYNGEERAKGNILERFSAQQFPDLHSELNLSSLELGDSALYFCASSASLDRTGANVLTFGAGSRLTVL.

V and J are TRBV13 and TRBJ1-1, with a weak D call TRBD1 (5 bases). Trimming removed 0 bases at V and 10 bases at J, with 6 bases between. The CDR3 covers 11 residues. Germline assignment: CDR1 PRHDT and CDR2 FYEKMQ (reference sequence). The CDR3 loop is CASSLGQGAFF. The CDR3 region has the DNA TGTGCCAGCAGCTTAGGGCAGGGAGCTTTCTTT.

The chain has TRBV30 and TRBJ1-5, with 7 bases lining up with TRBD1. The J segment lost 6 bases and the V segment lost 6 bases, leaving 11 bases of the junction unmatched. Germline V CDR1 and CDR2: GTSNPN, SVGIG (reference sequence). This CDR3 contains 14 residues. CDR3 DNA sequence: TGTGCCTGCAGGAGGAGGGGGCTATTTCAGCCCCAGCATTTT. Translated: CACRRRGLFQPQHF.

The chain couples TRBV7-2 to TRBJ1-5, with 7 nucleotides matching TRBD1. The CDR3 has 15 amino acids. V lost 3 bases and J lost 3; bases outside the gene matches: 5. Germline CDR1 reads SGHTA; CDR2 reads FQGNSA. CDR3 loop: CASSLRGRDNQPQHF. CDR3 coding DNA: TGTGCCAGCAGCTTGAGGGGGCGAGACAATCAGCCCCAGCATTTT.

The chain joins TRBV19 to TRBJ2-7; 10 bases map to TRBD2. Germline assignment: CDR1 LNHDA and CDR2 SQIVND (reference sequence). J gave up 2 bases and V 3 bases, and 4 bases lay outside the gene matches. The CDR3 spans 15 residues. The CDR3 region has the DNA TGTGCCAGTAGTATCGCCAGCGGGGGGGCCTACGAGCAGTACTTC. Encoded protein: CASSIASGGAYEQYF.

The chain carries TRBV11-2 and TRBJ2-5; 9 bases fit TRBD1. The CDR3 runs to 19 residues. Germline V CDR1 and CDR2: SGHAT, FQNNGV. Trimming took 4 bases from V and 1 from J; bases not matched to a gene: 16. For the CDR3, the DNA is TGTGCCAGCAGCTCCTTCCGGGACAGGGTATTAAATGGCCAAGAGACCCAGTACTTC. Translating it yields CASSSFRDRVLNGQETQYF.

The chain uses TRBV5-6 and TRBJ2-7; TRBD1 agrees at 11 bases. The V and J ends lost 0 bases and 2 bases, in that order; junction bases with no gene match: 1. The CDR3 contains 15 residues. The germline CDR1 and CDR2 sequences are SGHDT and YYEEEE. CDR3 coding DNA: TGTGCCAGCAGCTTGGGGGACAGGGGGACCTACGAGCAGTACTTC. This sequence encodes CASSLGDRGTYEQYF.

This clone was recorded only once. The gene calls are TRBV6-2 or TRBV6-3 and TRBJ2-7; D not resolved. Germline CDR1 is MNHEY and CDR2 is SVGEGT. V was pared by 6 bases and J by 2 bases, with 14 bases between. This CDR3 is 14 amino acids long. CDR3 in DNA: TGTGCCAGCAGCTTCGTGGGCCTCGCCTACGAGCAGTACTTC. This codes for CASSFVGLAYEQYF.

The genes are TRBV6-5 and TRBJ2-1, with 7 bases that match TRBD1. Per germline, CDR1 MNHEY and CDR2 SVGAGI. This CDR3 contains 13 residues. V was clipped by 6 bases and J by 12 bases; unmatched bases: 11. DNA of the CDR3: TGTGCCAGCAGAACCCCGGCCGGGGACAGGCAGTTCTTC. It codes for CASRTPAGDRQFF.

The chain employs TRBV3-1 (or the pseudogene TRBV3-2) and TRBJ2-5; TRBD2 matches at 10 bases. CDR3 length: 17 residues. V lost 7 bases to trimming and J lost 1 base; unmatched junction nucleotides: 12. CDR1 LGHDT and CDR2 YNNKEL come from the germline V gene (reference sequence). The CDR3 DNA reads TGTGCCAGCAACAGCCGGGGTAGCGGGGGGCTCCAAGAGACCCAGTACTTC. Residues: CASNSRGSGGLQETQYF.

The chain is built from TRBV19 and TRBJ1-3, with D hard to call. Trimming removed 1 base from V and 0 bases from J, with 7 bases in between. There are 15 residues in the CDR3. In germline, CDR1 is LNHDA, CDR2 SQIVND (reference sequence). CDR3: CASSIGLRSGNTIYF. In DNA, the CDR3 is TGTGCCAGTAGTATAGGTCTGCGCTCTGGAAACACCATATATTTT.

V usage is TRBV6-5 and J usage is TRBJ1-2; possibly TRBD1 for D (5 bases). Deletions cut 5 bases from V and 5 bases from J, with 18 bases between. Germline V gives CDR1 MNHEY, CDR2 SVGAGI. This CDR3 comprises 15 residues. The CDR3 region has the DNA TGTGCCAGCAGTAACCTCGACAGTCCAGGGTATGGCTACACCTTC. This encodes CASSNLDSPGYGYTF.

This clone was seen a single time. This chain uses TRBV5-4 with TRBJ2-5, with 15 bases identical to TRBD2. The CDR3 loop spans 16 amino acids. CDR1 is SGHNT and CDR2 is YYREEE in the germline V gene (reference sequence). V shed 4 bases and J 4 bases; nucleotides not matched to a gene: 5. In nucleotides, the CDR3 is TGTGCCAGCAGCCCTGGGACTAGCGGGGGGTCAGAGACCCAGTACTTC. Its translation: CASSPGTSGGSETQYF.

V and J are TRBV5-5 and TRBJ1-3, with TRBD1 matching 11 bases. V lost 4 bases to trimming and J lost 6 bases; unmatched junction nucleotides: 6. The CDR3 is 15 residues long. CDR1 SGHKS and CDR2 YYEKEE come from the germline V gene (reference sequence). In DNA form, the CDR3 reads TGTGCCAGCAGCCTCGTTGGACAGGGGGCAAACACCATATATTTT. Encoded protein: CASSLVGQGANTIYF.

The chain links TRBV11-2 to TRBJ2-1; unclear D gene. Germline CDR1 SGHAT, CDR2 FQNNGV. This CDR3 is built from 16 residues. Trimming left V 4 bases short and J 1 base short, with 14 bases between. CDR3 in amino acids: CASSSSESPSYNEQFF. The CDR3 DNA follows: TGTGCCAGCAGCTCATCCGAGAGTCCGTCCTACAATGAGCAGTTCTTC.

The chain uses TRBV27 and TRBJ2-2; D might be TRBD1 (6 bases). CDR1 is MNHEY and CDR2 is SMNVEV in the germline V gene (reference sequence). The V end lost 7 bases, the J end lost 4 bases, and 16 bases lay between the germline ends. This CDR3 has 15 amino acids. CDR3 region: CASTPTGTPTGELFF. The CDR3 region has the DNA TGTGCCAGCACCCCGACCGGGACACCCACCGGGGAGCTGTTTTTT.

This clone was observed a handful of times. This chain uses TRBV5-1 with TRBJ1-2; TRBD1 is a possible D gene (6 bases). V lost 3 bases, J lost 8 bases, and 14 bases lay in between. This CDR3 contains 13 residues. CDR1 is SGHRS and CDR2 is YFSETQ in the germline V gene. CDR3 sequence (DNA): TGCGCCAGCAGCTCTCCAGGGGTGGAGGGCTACACCTTC. Residues: CASSSPGVEGYTF.

J is TRBJ1-1 and V is TRBV9; 9 bases agree with TRBD1. Germline CDR1 and CDR2: SGDLS and YYNGEE. The V and J ends lost 4 bases and 1 base, in that order; junction bases with no gene match: 8. CDR3 size: 16 residues. The CDR3 DNA reads as TGTGCCAGCAGCAGACGGGACAGGGAGCGGAACACTGAAGCTTTCTTT. This sequence encodes CASSRRDRERNTEAFF.

This chain uses TRBV30 with TRBJ1-2; TRBD1 matches 7 bases. Germline assignment: CDR1 GTSNPN and CDR2 SVGIG (reference sequence). V gave up 2 bases and J gave up 5 bases; unmatched junction bases: 5. This CDR3 is built from 13 residues. The CDR3: CAWSLQGTYGYTF. CDR3 nucleotide sequence: TGTGCCTGGAGTCTACAGGGGACGTATGGCTACACCTTC.